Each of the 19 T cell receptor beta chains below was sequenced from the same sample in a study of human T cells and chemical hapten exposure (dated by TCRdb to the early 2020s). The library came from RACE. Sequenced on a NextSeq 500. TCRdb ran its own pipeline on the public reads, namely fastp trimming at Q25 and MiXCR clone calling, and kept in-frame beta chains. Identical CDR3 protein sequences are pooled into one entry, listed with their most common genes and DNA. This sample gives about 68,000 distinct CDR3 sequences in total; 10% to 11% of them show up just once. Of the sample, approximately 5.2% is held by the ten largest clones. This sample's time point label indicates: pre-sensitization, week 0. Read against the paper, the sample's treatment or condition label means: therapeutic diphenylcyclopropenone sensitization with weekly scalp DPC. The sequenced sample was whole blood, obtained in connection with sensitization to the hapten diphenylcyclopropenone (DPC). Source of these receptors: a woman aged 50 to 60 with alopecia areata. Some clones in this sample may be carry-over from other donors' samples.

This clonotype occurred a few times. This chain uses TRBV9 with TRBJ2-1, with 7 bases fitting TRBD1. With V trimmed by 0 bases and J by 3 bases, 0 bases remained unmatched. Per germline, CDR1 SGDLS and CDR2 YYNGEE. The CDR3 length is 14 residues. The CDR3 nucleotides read TGTGCCAGCAGCGTAGGACAGGGCTACAATGAGCAGTTCTTC. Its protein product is CASSVGQGYNEQFF.

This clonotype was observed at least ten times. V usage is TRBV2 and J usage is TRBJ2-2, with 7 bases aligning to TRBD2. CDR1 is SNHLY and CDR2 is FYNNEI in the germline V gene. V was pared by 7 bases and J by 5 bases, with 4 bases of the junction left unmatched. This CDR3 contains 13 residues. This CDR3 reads CASTGTITGELFF. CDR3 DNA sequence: TGTGCCAGCACTGGGACTATAACCGGGGAGCTGTTTTTT.

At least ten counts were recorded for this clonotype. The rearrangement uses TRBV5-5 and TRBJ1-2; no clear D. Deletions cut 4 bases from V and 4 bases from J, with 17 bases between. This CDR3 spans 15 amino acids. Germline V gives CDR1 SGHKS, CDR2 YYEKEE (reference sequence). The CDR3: CASSLQAGGFYGYTF. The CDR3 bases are TGTGCCAGCAGCCTGCAGGCAGGAGGGTTCTATGGCTACACCTTC.

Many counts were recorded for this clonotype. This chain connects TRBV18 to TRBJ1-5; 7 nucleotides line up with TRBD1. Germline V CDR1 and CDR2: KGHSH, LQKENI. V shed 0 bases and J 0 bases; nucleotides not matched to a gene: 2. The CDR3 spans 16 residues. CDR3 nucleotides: TGTGCCAGCTCACCACCGGGACAGCGTAGCAATCAGCCCCAGCATTTT. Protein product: CASSPPGQRSNQPQHF. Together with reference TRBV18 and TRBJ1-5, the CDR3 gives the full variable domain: NAGVMQNPRHLVRRRGQEARLRCSPMKGHSHVYWYRQLPEEGLKFMVYLQKENIIDESGMPKERFSAEFPKEGPSILRIQQVVRGDSAAYFCASSPPGQRSNQPQHFGDGTRLSIL.

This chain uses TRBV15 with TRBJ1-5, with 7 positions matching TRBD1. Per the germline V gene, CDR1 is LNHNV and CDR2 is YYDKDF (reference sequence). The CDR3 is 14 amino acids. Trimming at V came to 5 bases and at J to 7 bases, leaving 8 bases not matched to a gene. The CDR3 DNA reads TGTGCCACCAGCGGTACAGGGGCTCGACAGCCCCAGCATTTT. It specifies CATSGTGARQPQHF.

The chain's CDR3 is CASAKGGNQPQHF. CDR3 nucleotide sequence: TGTGCCTCGGCTAAGGGTGGCAATCAGCCCCAGCATTTT. V is TRBV30 and J is TRBJ1-5; unclear D gene. The CDR3 sequence is 13 residues long. V was pared by 7 bases and J by 2 bases, with 12 bases between. Germline assignment: CDR1 GTSNPN and CDR2 SVGIG (reference sequence).

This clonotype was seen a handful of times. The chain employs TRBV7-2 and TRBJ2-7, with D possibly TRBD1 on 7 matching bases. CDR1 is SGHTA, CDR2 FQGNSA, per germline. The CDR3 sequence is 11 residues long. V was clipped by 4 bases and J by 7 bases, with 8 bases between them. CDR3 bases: TGTGCCAGCAGCTCAGGGGGGGAGCAGTACTTC. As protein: CASSSGGEQYF. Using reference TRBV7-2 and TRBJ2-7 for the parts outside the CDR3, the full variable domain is GAGVSQSPSNKVTEKGKDVELRCDPISGHTALYWYRQSLGQGLEFLIYFQGNSAPDKSGLPSDRFSAERTGGSVSTLTIQRTQQEDSAVYLCASSSGGEQYFGPGTRLTVT.

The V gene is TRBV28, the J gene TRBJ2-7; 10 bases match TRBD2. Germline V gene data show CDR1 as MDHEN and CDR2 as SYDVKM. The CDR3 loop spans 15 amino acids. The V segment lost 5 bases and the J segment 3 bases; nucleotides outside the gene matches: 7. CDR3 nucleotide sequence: TGTGCCAGCAGTCCCCAACTAGCGGGGCTCTACGAGCAGTACTTC. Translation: CASSPQLAGLYEQYF.

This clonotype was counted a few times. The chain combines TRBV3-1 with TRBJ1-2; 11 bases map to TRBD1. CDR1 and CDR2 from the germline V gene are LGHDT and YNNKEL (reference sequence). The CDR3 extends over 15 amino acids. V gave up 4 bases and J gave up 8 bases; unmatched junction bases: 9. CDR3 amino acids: CASSPWTGGREGYTF. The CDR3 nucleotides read TGTGCCAGCAGCCCGTGGACAGGGGGCCGGGAGGGCTACACCTTC.

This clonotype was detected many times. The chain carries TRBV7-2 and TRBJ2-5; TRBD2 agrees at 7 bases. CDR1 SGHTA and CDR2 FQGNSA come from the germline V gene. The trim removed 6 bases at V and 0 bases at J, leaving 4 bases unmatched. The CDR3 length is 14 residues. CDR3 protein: CASSRSGNQETQYF. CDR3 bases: TGTGCCAGCAGTCGGAGCGGGAACCAAGAGACCCAGTACTTC.

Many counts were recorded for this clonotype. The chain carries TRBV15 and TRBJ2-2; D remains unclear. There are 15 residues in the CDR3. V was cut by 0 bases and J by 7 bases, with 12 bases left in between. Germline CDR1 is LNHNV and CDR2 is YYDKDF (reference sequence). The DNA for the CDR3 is TGTGCCACCAGCAGAGATCGTCAGTTTCTCGGGGAGCTGTTTTTT. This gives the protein CATSRDRQFLGELFF.

The CDR3 reads CARSLRGTRNTIYF. CDR3 bases: TGTGCCAGAAGCTTACGTGGTACAAGAAACACCATATATTTT. The chain uses TRBV5-3 and TRBJ1-3; D is unresolved. TRBV5-3 is an open reading frame, and its role is uncertain. V was shortened by 2 bases and J by 5 bases, with 11 bases between the two germline ends. This CDR3 has 14 amino acids.

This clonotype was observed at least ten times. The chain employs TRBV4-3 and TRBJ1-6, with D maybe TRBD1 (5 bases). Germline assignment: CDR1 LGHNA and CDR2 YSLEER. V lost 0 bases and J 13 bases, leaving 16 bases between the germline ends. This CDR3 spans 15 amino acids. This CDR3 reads CASSQELGEFPPLHF. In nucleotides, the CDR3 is TGCGCCAGCAGCCAAGAGTTGGGGGAGTTCCCCCCCCTCCACTTT.

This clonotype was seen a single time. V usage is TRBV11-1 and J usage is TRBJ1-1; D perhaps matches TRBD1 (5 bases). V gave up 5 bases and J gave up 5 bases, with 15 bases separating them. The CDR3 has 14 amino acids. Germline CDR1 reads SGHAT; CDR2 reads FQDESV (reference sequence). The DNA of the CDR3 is TGTGCCAGCAGCGCCGCTGGGGGAAGAACTGAAGCTTTCTTT. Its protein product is CASSAAGGRTEAFF.

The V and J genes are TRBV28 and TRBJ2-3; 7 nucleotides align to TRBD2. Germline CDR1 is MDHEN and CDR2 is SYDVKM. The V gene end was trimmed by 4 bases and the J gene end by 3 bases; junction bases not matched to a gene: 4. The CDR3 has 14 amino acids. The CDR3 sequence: CASSWGAGTDTQYF. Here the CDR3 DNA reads TGTGCCAGCAGTTGGGGAGCGGGGACAGATACGCAGTATTTT.

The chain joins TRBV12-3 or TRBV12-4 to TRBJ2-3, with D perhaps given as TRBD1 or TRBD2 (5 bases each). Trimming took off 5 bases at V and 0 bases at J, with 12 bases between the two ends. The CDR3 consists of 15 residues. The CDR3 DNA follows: TGTGCCAGCAGTCCCGGGACCCTTAGCACAGATACGCAGTATTTT. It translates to CASSPGTLSTDTQYF.

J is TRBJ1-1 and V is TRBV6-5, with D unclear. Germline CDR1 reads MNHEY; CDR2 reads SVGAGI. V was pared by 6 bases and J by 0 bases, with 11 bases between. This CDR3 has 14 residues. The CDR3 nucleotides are TGTGCCAGCAGACCGGTTTTACTGAACACTGAAGCTTTCTTT. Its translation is CASRPVLLNTEAFF.

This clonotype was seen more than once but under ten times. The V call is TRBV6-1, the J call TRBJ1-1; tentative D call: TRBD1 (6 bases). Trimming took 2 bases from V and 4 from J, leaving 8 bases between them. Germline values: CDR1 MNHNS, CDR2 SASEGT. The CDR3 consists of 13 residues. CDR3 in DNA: TGTGCCAGCAGTGAAAGAGGGGGCACTGAAGCTTTCTTT. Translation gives CASSERGGTEAFF.

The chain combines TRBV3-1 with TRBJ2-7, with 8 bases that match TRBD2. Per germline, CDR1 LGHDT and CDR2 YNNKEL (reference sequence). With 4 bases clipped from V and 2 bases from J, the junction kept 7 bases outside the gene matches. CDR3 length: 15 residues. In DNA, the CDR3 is TGTGCCAGCAGCCCCTCTCGGGGGGGGACCTACGAGCAGTACTTC. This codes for CASSPSRGGTYEQYF.